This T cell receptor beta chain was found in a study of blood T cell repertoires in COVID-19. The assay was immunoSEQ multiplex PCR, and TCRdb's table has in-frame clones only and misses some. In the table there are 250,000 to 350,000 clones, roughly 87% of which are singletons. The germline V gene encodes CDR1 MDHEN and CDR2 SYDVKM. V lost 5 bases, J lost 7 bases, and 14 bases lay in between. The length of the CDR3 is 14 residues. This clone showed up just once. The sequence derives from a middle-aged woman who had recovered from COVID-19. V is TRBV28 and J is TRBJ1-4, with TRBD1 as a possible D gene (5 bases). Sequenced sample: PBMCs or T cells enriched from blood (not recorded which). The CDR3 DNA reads TGTGCCAGCAGTGCCCCGGACGGGGGTGAAAAACTGTTTTTT. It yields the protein CASSAPDGGEKLFF.